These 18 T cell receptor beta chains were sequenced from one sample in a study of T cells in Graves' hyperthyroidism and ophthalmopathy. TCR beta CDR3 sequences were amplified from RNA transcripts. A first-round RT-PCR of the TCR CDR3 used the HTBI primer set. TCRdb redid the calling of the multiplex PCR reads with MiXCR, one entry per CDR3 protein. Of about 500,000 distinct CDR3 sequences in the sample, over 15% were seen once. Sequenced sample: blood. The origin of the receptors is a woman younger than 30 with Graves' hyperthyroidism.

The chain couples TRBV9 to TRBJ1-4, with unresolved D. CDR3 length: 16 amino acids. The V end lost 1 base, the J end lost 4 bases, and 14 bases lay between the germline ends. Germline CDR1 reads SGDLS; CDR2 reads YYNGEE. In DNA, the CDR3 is TGTGCCAGCAGCGTAAGGCCCGACGGCAGTAATGAAAAACTGTTTTTT. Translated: CASSVRPDGSNEKLFF. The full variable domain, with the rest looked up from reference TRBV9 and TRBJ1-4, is DSGVTQTPKHLITATGQRVTLRCSPRSGDLSVYWYQQSLDQGLQFLIQYYNGEERAKGNILERFSAQQFPDLHSELNLSSLELGDSALYFCASSVRPDGSNEKLFFGSGTQLSVL.

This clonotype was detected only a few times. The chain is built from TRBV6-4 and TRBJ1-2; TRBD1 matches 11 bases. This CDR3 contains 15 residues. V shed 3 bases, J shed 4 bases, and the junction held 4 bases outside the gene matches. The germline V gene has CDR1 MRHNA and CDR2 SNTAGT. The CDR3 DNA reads TGTGCCAGCAGTGAAGGGACAGGGGGTTTCTATGGCTACACCTTC. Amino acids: CASSEGTGGFYGYTF.

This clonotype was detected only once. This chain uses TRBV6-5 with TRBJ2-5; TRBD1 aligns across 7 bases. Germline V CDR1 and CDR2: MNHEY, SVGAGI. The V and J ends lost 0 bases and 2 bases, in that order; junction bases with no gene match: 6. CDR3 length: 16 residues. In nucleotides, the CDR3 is TGTGCCAGCAGTTACTCGATCTGGGACAGACAAGAGACCCAGTACTTC. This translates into CASSYSIWDRQETQYF.

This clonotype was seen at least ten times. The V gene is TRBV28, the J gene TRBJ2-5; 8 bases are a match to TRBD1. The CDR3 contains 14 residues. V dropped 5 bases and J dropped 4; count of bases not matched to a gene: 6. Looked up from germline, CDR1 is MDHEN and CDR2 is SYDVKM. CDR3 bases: TGTGCCAGCAGTCGCGGACAGGGCGGAGAGACCCAGTACTTC. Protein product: CASSRGQGGETQYF.

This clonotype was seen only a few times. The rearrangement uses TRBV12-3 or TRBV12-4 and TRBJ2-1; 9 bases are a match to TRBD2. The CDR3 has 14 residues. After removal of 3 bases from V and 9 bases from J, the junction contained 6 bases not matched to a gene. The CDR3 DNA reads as TGTGCCAGCAGTTTGTTGCGGGAGGGTGTTGAGCAGTTCTTC. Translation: CASSLLREGVEQFF.

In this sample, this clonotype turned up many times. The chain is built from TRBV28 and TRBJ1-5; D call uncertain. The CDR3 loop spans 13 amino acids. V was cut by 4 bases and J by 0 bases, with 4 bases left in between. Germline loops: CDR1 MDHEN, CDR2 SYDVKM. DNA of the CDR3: TGTGCCAGCAGTTCACTTAGCAATCAGCCCCAGCATTTT. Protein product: CASSSLSNQPQHF.

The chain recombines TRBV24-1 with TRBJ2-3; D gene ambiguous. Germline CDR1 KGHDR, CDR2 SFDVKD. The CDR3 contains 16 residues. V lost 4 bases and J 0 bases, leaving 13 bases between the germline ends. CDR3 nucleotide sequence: TGTGCCACCAGTGACCGGACGGCCGCTAGCACAGATACGCAGTATTTT. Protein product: CATSDRTAASTDTQYF.

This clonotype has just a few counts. As DNA, the CDR3 is TGCAGTGCTAGAGAGTGGGCTAGCGGACCCTACGAGCAGTACTTC. It specifies CSAREWASGPYEQYF. The J gene is TRBJ2-7, the V gene TRBV20-1; 7 nucleotides align to TRBD2. V trimming: 0 bases; J trimming: 2 bases; junction bases outside the gene matches: 7. The CDR3 runs 15 residues. The germline gives CDR1 DFQATT, CDR2 SNEGSKA (reference sequence).

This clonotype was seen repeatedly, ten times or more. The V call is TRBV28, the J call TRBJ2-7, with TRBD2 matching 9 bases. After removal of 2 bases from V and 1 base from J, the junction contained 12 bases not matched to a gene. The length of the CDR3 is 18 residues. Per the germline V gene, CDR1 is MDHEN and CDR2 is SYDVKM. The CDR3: CASSLPVRSSGRSYEQYF. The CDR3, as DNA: TGTGCCAGCAGTTTACCCGTCCGGAGTAGCGGGAGATCCTACGAGCAGTACTTC.

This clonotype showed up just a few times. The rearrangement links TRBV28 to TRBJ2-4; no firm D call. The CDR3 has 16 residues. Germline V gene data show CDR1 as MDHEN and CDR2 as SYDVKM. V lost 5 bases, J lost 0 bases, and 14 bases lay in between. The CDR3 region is CASSPGLLRAKNIQYF. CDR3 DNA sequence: TGTGCCAGCAGTCCCGGATTATTACGAGCCAAAAACATTCAGTACTTC. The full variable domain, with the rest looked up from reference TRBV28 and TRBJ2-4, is DVKVTQSSRYLVKRTGEKVFLECVQDMDHENMFWYRQDPGLGLRLIYFSYDVKMKEKGDIPEGYSVSREKKERFSLILESASTNQTSMYLCASSPGLLRAKNIQYFGAGTRLSVL.

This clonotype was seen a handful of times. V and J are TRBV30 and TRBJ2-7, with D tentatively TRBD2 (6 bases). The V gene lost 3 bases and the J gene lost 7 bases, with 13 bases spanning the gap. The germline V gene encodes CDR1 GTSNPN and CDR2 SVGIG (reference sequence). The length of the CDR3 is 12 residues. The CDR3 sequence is CAWSGGRREQYF. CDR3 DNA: TGTGCCTGGAGCGGGGGACGGAGGGAGCAGTACTTC.

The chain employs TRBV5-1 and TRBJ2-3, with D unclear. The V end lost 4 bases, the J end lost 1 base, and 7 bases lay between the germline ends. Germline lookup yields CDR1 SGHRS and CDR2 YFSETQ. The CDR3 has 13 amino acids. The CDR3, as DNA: TGCGCCAGCAGCCCCCAGGGCACAGATACGCAGTATTTT. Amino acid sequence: CASSPQGTDTQYF.

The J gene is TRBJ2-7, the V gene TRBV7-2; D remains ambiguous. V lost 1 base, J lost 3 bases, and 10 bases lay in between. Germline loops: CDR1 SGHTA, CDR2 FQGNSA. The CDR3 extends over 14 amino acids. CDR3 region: CASSLVPGFYEQYF. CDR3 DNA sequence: TGTGCCAGCAGCTTAGTCCCCGGGTTCTACGAGCAGTACTTC.

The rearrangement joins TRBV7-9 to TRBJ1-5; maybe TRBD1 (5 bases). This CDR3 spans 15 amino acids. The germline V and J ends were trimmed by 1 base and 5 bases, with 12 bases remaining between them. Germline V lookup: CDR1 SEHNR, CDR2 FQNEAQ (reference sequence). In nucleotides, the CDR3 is TGTGCCAGCAGCTTAGGTGGCCCGGGGCATCAGCCCCAGCATTTT. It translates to CASSLGGPGHQPQHF.

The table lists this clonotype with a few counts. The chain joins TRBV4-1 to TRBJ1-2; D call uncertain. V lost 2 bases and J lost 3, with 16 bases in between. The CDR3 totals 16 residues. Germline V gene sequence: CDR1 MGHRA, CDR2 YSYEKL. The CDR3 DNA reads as TGCGCCAGCAGCCAAACCGAGGACTCTCGGGACTATGGCTACACCTTC. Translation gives CASSQTEDSRDYGYTF.

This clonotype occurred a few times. CDR3 coding DNA: TGCAGTGCTGATAGCAGGAATGAGCAGTTCTTC. Translated: CSADSRNEQFF. This chain connects TRBV20-1 to TRBJ2-1, with no clear D. The germline V gene has CDR1 DFQATT and CDR2 SNEGSKA (reference sequence). Trimming took 5 bases from V and 7 from J, leaving 9 bases between them. The CDR3 extends over 11 amino acids.

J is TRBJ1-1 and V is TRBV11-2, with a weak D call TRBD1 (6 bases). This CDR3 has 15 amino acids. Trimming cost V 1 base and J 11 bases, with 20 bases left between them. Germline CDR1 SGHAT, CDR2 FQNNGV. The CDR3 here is CASSLASGQTGSAFF. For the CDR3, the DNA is TGTGCCAGCAGCTTAGCTTCGGGCCAAACAGGGTCGGCTTTCTTT.

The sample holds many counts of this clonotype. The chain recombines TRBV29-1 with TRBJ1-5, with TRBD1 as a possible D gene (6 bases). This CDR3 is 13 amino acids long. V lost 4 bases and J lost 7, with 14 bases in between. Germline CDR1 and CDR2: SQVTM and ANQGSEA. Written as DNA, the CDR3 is TGCAGCGTTGTAGGGGGGCAAGGACAGCCCCAGCATTTT. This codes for CSVVGGQGQPQHF.